This T cell receptor beta chain comes out of a study of T cell responses to AZD1222 COVID-19 vaccine. Produced via immunoSEQ multiplex PCR; TCRdb's table is partial and in-frame only. In the table there are roughly 190,000 clones, approximately 91% of which are singletons. CDR1 is ENHRY, CDR2 SYGVKD, per germline. V was clipped by 6 bases and J by 0 bases, with 9 bases between them. There are 13 residues in the CDR3. The specimen was peripheral blood, collected 28 days after the second AZD1222 dose. The J gene is TRBJ2-7, the V gene TRBV10-3; D is undetermined. The sequence came from an adult who received the AZD1222 COVID-19 vaccine. CDR3 bases: TGTGCCATCAGGGACCAAAGCTCCTACGAGCAGTACTTC. Residues: CAIRDQSSYEQYF.